The clone carrying this T cell receptor (beta chain) was detected many times. Produced via immunoSEQ multiplex PCR; TCRdb's table is partial and in-frame only. The repertoire has about 13,000 clones, about two thirds of them found once; the top ten carry roughly two fifths. These data come from a study of OX40 agonist ivuxolimab in advanced cancers. The CDR3 sequence is 13 residues long. V lost 7 bases to trimming and J lost 6 bases; unmatched junction nucleotides: 2. Germline assignment: CDR1 MDHEN and CDR2 SYDVKM. V is TRBV28 and J is TRBJ2-2; 10 positions agree with TRBD1. This receptor was taken from an adult with an advanced solid tumor such as melanoma, head and neck, liver or kidney cancer. Here the sequenced sample was CD4+ or CD8+ T cells sorted from blood, taken in a trial of the OX40 agonist ivuxolimab. As DNA, the CDR3 is TGTGCCAGCACCGGGACAGGGGCCGGGGAGCTGTTTTTT. It codes for CASTGTGAGELFF. Variable domain in full (rest from reference TRBV28 and TRBJ2-2): DVKVTQSSRYLVKRTGEKVFLECVQDMDHENMFWYRQDPGLGLRLIYFSYDVKMKEKGDIPEGYSVSREKKERFSLILESASTNQTSMYLCASTGTGAGELFFGEGSRLTVL.